This T cell receptor beta chain comes out of a study of T cells in Graves' hyperthyroidism and ophthalmopathy. For Graves' hyperthyroidism to be stable, ophthalmopathy could not progress within 18 months. Germline values: CDR1 SEHNR, CDR2 FQNEAQ (reference sequence). The junction had 3 bases not matched to a gene; V was cut back by 5 bases and J by 11 bases. CDR3 length: 11 residues. General study points: Expanded thyroid clonotypes (above 0.001) were mostly also found in blood.

This clonotype has ten or more counts. The antigen is not known. TCR beta CDR3 regions were amplified from RNA transcripts. The TCR CDR3 was amplified in a first-round RT-PCR using the HTBI primer set. TCRdb reanalysed the multiplex PCR reads using MiXCR and keeps one entry per CDR3 protein. Of 600,000 or so distinct CDR3 sequences in the sample, about half were seen once. Sequenced material: peripheral blood or thyroid tissue (not recorded which). This sequence was found in a woman aged 18-35 years with Graves' hyperthyroidism. The chain joins TRBV7-9 to TRBJ1-1, with 9 bases that match TRBD1. Written as DNA, the CDR3 is TGTGCCAGCAGCAGGACAGGGGAGGCTTTCTTT. The encoded protein is CASSRTGEAFF.